One sample yielded the 25 T cell receptor beta chains listed below, sequenced in a study of regulatory T cells in long-lasting Graves disease. Time point indicated: newly diagnosed GD, antithyroid drugs for less than 3 months. Generation of the TCR library employed RNA extracted from PBMCs. Library construction for TCR beta used iRepertoire HTBI primers and Arm-PCR of CDR3 regions. TCRdb re-analysed the multiplex PCR reads in MiXCR, keeping a single row per CDR3 protein. The data show some 230,000 distinct CDR3 sequences, approximately 20% seen once. The material was peripheral blood mononuclear cells (PBMCs), obtained at new diagnosis, from a patient treated with antithyroid drugs. The receptors were gathered from a female donor with Graves disease.

This clonotype was observed many times. The V gene is TRBV19, the J gene TRBJ2-1, with 7 bases matching TRBD1. The V gene's germline CDR1 is LNHDA and CDR2 SQIVND (reference sequence). The CDR3 runs to 14 residues. The ends lost 5 bases at V and 6 bases at J; junction bases unmatched: 7. For the CDR3, the DNA is TGTGCCAGTAGTGCGACAGGGTTCGTCAATGAGCAGTTCTTC. Its protein is CASSATGFVNEQFF.

This clonotype was counted at least ten times. The chain links TRBV28 to TRBJ1-1; perhaps TRBD1 as D (6 bases). There are 15 residues in the CDR3. CDR1 and CDR2 (germline): MDHEN, SYDVKM. V was trimmed by 6 bases and J by 1 base, leaving 15 bases between them. CDR3 region: CASRSSGQPNTEAFF. CDR3 nucleotides: TGTGCCAGCAGAAGCTCGGGACAACCGAACACTGAAGCTTTCTTT.

This clonotype turned up a few times. The chain joins TRBV6-9 to TRBJ2-7; D ambiguous. Germline CDR1 MNHGY, CDR2 SVAAGI. V shed 5 bases and J shed 6 bases, with 14 bases lying between them. This CDR3 is 13 amino acids long. CDR3 amino acids: CASSNPGNGEQYF. CDR3 coding DNA: TGTGCCAGCAGTAATCCAGGTAATGGCGAGCAGTACTTC.

There are a few counts of this clonotype. The chain links TRBV6-1 to TRBJ2-5, with 10 bases fitting TRBD2. With V trimmed by 2 bases and J by 2 bases, 2 bases remained unmatched. CDR1 and CDR2 from the germline V gene are MNHNS and SASEGT. The CDR3 covers 15 residues. The CDR3 nucleotides read TGTGCCAGCAGTGAACTAGCGGGAGAACAAGAGACCCAGTACTTC. It specifies CASSELAGEQETQYF.

This clonotype was counted only a few times. The rearrangement uses TRBV5-6 and TRBJ1-1; D may be TRBD1 (5 bases). Germline V gene lookup returns CDR1 SGHDT and CDR2 YYEEEE. This CDR3 is built from 16 residues. V lost 6 bases to trimming and J lost 2 bases, with 20 bases between them. The CDR3 is CASTQGLLGLNTEAFF. In nucleotides, the CDR3 is TGTGCCAGCACCCAGGGCCTACTCGGACTCAACACTGAAGCTTTCTTT.

A word on this clonotype: Germline and junction disagree at one end, which may indicate a read error. The V gene is TRBV7-8, the J gene TRBJ2-3, with D possibly TRBD2 on 5 matching bases. Germline loops: CDR1 SGHVS, CDR2 FQNEAQ. The CDR3 loop spans 14 amino acids. The CDR3 is CAGSSSSGTDTQYF. Here the CDR3 DNA reads TGTGCCGGCAGCTCCTCTTCGGGGACAGATACGCAGTATTTT.

This clonotype was counted many times. The V and J genes are TRBV12-3 or TRBV12-4 and TRBJ1-1, with D unclear. V shed 1 base and J shed 1 base, with 10 bases lying between them. This CDR3 comprises 15 residues. Here the CDR3 DNA reads TGTGCCAGCAGTTTAGAGAGAGCGGGGAACACTGAAGCTTTCTTT. Amino acid sequence: CASSLERAGNTEAFF.

With respect to this clonotype: A much bigger clone sits one base away, suggesting this may be a read error. This sequence joins TRBV7-2 and TRBJ1-5; no definite D call. The CDR3 is 15 amino acids. Germline assignment: CDR1 SGHTA and CDR2 FQGNSA. CDR3 sequence (DNA): TGTGCCAGCAGTCCTTCGAGATGGGAAAATCGGCCCCAGCATTTT. It codes for CASSPSRWENRPQHF.

This clonotype was counted at least ten times. The chain is built from TRBV2 and TRBJ1-6; maybe TRBD1 (5 bases). The germline CDR1 and CDR2 sequences are SNHLY and FYNNEI. The CDR3 contains 15 residues. Trimming pared 4 bases from V and 7 bases from J, leaving 14 bases between. This chain's CDR3 is CASSGGSIRNSPLHF. In DNA form, the CDR3 reads TGTGCCAGCAGTGGGGGGAGCATCCGGAATTCACCCCTCCACTTT.

This chain connects TRBV30 to TRBJ2-5; 7 bases are shared with TRBD2. The CDR3 is made up of 13 amino acids. The germline V gene encodes CDR1 GTSNPN and CDR2 SVGIG (reference sequence). The V and J ends lost 3 bases and 4 bases, in that order; junction bases with no gene match: 5. The CDR3 loop is CAWSGGRGETQYF. CDR3 DNA: TGTGCCTGGAGCGGGGGGAGGGGAGAGACCCAGTACTTC.

This clonotype was observed at least ten times. CDR3 amino acids: CASSSSAGAVPQQFF. CDR3 bases: TGTGCCAGCAGTTCATCGGCAGGGGCCGTCCCACAGCAGTTCTTC. The rearrangement uses TRBV12-3 or TRBV12-4 and TRBJ2-1, with D possibly TRBD1 on 6 matching bases. The CDR3 is 15 amino acids. Trimming pared 4 bases from V and 11 bases from J, leaving 21 bases between.

Details on this clonotype: A read error is possible here, since a much larger clone lies one base away. This chain uses TRBV19 with TRBJ1-4; tentative D call: TRBD1 (5 bases). The V gene's germline CDR1 is LNHDA and CDR2 SQIVND (reference sequence). The CDR3 extends over 13 amino acids. The CDR3 protein is CASLRESNEKLLF. CDR3 DNA: TGTGCCAGTCTCAGGGAGTCTAATGAAAAACTGCTTTTT.

The rearrangement links TRBV10-3 to TRBJ2-1, with 10 nucleotides matching TRBD2. Germline CDR1 reads ENHRY; CDR2 reads SYGVKD. V was clipped by 6 bases and J by 4 bases; unmatched bases: 9. The CDR3 is 16 residues long. This CDR3 reads CAISRTSGPYYNEQFF. The CDR3 region has the DNA TGTGCCATCAGCCGGACTAGCGGACCATATTACAATGAGCAGTTCTTC.

This clonotype has a single count. The chain is built from TRBV11-2 and TRBJ2-5, with D unclear. The CDR3 is 15 residues long. With 7 bases removed from V and 5 bases from J, the gap between germline ends came to 20 bases. Germline CDR1 reads SGHAT; CDR2 reads FQNNGV. CDR3 DNA: TGTGCCAGCACCATTAGTGGAACACAAGTGGAGACCCAGTACTTC. Its protein is CASTISGTQVETQYF.

Many counts were recorded for this clonotype. This sequence joins TRBV19 and TRBJ1-2; 7 nucleotides agree with TRBD1. V shed 6 bases, J shed 3 bases, and the junction held 13 bases outside the gene matches. Germline-derived CDR1 and CDR2 are LNHDA and SQIVND (reference sequence). The CDR3 length is 16 residues. The DNA of the CDR3 is TGTGCCAGTAGAGCCCCTCCAGGGGGGATGGACTATGGCTACACCTTC. Protein sequence: CASRAPPGGMDYGYTF.

Concerning this clonotype: A single base is all that separates this from a far larger clone, so a read error is likely. The V and J genes are TRBV2 and TRBJ2-7; 8 nucleotides line up with TRBD2. The CDR3 loop spans 15 amino acids. V was clipped by 3 bases and J by 7 bases; unmatched bases: 11. Germline lookup yields CDR1 SNHLY and CDR2 FYNNEI. As DNA, the CDR3 is TGTGCCAGCAGTGACACAGCGGGAGTACGCAATGAGCAGTACTTC. Encoded protein: CASSDTAGVRNEQYF.

This clonotype has only a few counts. Given a much more abundant clone one base away, this may be a read error. This chain joins TRBV19 and TRBJ2-1; D is unclear. The CDR3 runs 18 residues. CDR1 is LNHDA, CDR2 SQIVND, per germline (reference sequence). In nucleotides, the CDR3 is TGTGCCAGTAGTGCCCGAGGTTATTGGGATAGCTCCTACAATGGGCAGTTCTTC. Protein product: CASSARGYWDSSYNGQFF.

This clonotype was observed a few times. The rearrangement uses TRBV9 and TRBJ2-3, with a tentative D call TRBD2 (6 bases). Trimming pared 2 bases from V and 0 bases from J, leaving 10 bases between. Germline loops: CDR1 SGDLS, CDR2 YYNGEE. The CDR3 covers 15 residues. The CDR3: CASSVSGTSTDTQYF. The DNA of the CDR3 is TGTGCCAGCAGCGTTAGCGGTACTAGCACAGATACGCAGTATTTT.

The V and J genes are TRBV7-9 and TRBJ2-3; D gene unclear. Germline CDR1 is SEHNR and CDR2 is FQNEAQ (reference sequence). This CDR3 region has 12 residues. V gave up 11 bases and J gave up 4 bases, with 13 bases separating them. The CDR3 bases are TGTGCCGCCGACCCGTTCCCAGATACGCAGTATTTT. This encodes CAADPFPDTQYF.

This clonotype turned up a few times. The chain joins TRBV20-1 to TRBJ2-3; D call uncertain. Trimming took 6 bases from V and 0 from J, leaving 10 bases between them. Looked up from germline, CDR1 is DFQATT and CDR2 is SNEGSKA (reference sequence). CDR3 length: 13 amino acids. CDR3 nucleotides: TGCAGTGCACCAGGAACTAGCACAGATACGCAGTATTTT. Amino acids: CSAPGTSTDTQYF.

There are a few counts of this clonotype. This chain links TRBV5-5 with TRBJ1-4; TRBD1 might be the D (6 bases). CDR1 is SGHKS, CDR2 YYEKEE, per germline (reference sequence). The CDR3 spans 14 residues. Trimming removed 0 bases from V and 6 bases from J, with 9 bases in between. The CDR3 DNA reads as TGTGCCAGCAGCTTGGCAACAGGGCATGAAAAACTGTTTTTT. Translation gives CASSLATGHEKLFF.

This clonotype was seen a few times. The rearrangement uses TRBV6-2 or TRBV6-3 and TRBJ2-7; 7 bases line up with TRBD1. This CDR3 spans 14 amino acids. V lost 1 base and J lost 3; bases outside the gene matches: 3. Per the germline V gene, CDR1 is MNHEY and CDR2 is SVGEGT. CDR3 region: CASSYYRGLYEQYF. DNA for the CDR3: TGTGCCAGCAGTTACTATAGGGGGCTCTACGAGCAGTACTTC.

This clonotype was counted ten times or more. This chain links TRBV27 with TRBJ2-2; TRBD2 agrees at 10 bases. CDR1 and CDR2 (germline): MNHEY, SMNVEV (reference sequence). The CDR3 sequence is 15 residues long. Trimming removed 5 bases from V and 6 bases from J; junction bases left unmatched: 6. Here the CDR3 reads CASSRPGLAPGELFF. The CDR3 coding sequence is TGTGCCAGCAGTCGCCCGGGACTAGCGCCCGGGGAGCTGTTTTTT.

Ten or more counts support this clonotype. This sequence joins TRBV2 and TRBJ2-1, with D possibly being TRBD2 (5 bases). CDR1 is SNHLY and CDR2 is FYNNEI in the germline V gene. CDR3 size: 13 residues. The V gene lost 0 bases and the J gene lost 10 bases, with 10 bases spanning the gap. The CDR3 protein is CASSEAGIGEQFF. The DNA for the CDR3 is TGTGCCAGCAGTGAAGCCGGGATCGGAGAGCAGTTCTTC.

The sample holds many counts of this clonotype. This chain uses TRBV5-6 with TRBJ1-1; TRBD1 is a possible D gene (6 bases). CDR1 and CDR2 (germline): SGHDT, YYEEEE. CDR3 size: 14 residues. The V end lost 7 bases, the J end lost 0 bases, and 13 bases lay between the germline ends. The CDR3 reads CASGGGDLNTEAFF. CDR3 DNA: TGTGCCAGCGGTGGGGGCGACTTGAACACTGAAGCTTTCTTT. The full variable domain, completed using reference TRBV5-6 and TRBJ1-1, is DAGVTQSPTHLIKTRGQQVTLRCSPKSGHDTVSWYQQALGQGPQFIFQYYEEEERQRGNFPDRFSGHQFPNYSSELNVNALLLGDSALYLCASGGGDLNTEAFFGQGTRLTVV.